The next 32 T cell receptor beta chains were all read from a single sample in a study of T cells in Graves' hyperthyroidism and ophthalmopathy. Amplification yielded TCR beta CDR3 regions, with RNA transcripts as the source. RT-PCR in the first round (using the HTBI primer set) targeted the TCR CDR3. TCRdb reanalysed the multiplex PCR reads using MiXCR and keeps one entry per CDR3 protein. The repertoire consists of approximately 300,000 distinct CDR3 sequences, with roughly 17% occurring once and the leading ten covering roughly 31%. Source material: blood. The receptors derive from a man aged 30-40 years with Graves' hyperthyroidism.

There are many counts of this clonotype. The chain carries TRBV3-1 and TRBJ2-3; no reliable D call. Germline V CDR1 and CDR2: LGHDT, YNNKEL (reference sequence). Trimming pared 4 bases from V and 0 bases from J, leaving 11 bases between. The CDR3 contains 15 residues. The CDR3 nucleotides are TGTGCCAGCAGCCGACGTCCAGAAAGCACAGATACGCAGTATTTT. Its protein product is CASSRRPESTDTQYF.

This clonotype turned up a few times. This chain links TRBV7-9 with TRBJ2-5; TRBD1 or TRBD2 may be the D gene (5 bases each). The CDR3 runs to 11 residues. Trimming pared 7 bases from V and 9 bases from J, leaving 12 bases between. Germline V gene data show CDR1 as SEHNR and CDR2 as FQNEAQ (reference sequence). Here the CDR3 DNA reads TGTGCCAGCACCGTCATGGGGGCCCAGTACTTC. It translates to CASTVMGAQYF.

This clonotype was found many times. The rearrangement uses TRBV7-2 and TRBJ2-7; D possibly uses TRBD1 or TRBD2 (7 bases each). Germline V CDR1 and CDR2: SGHTA, FQGNSA. CDR3 size: 15 residues. Trimming left V 6 bases short and J 3 bases short, with 18 bases between. CDR3 DNA sequence: TGTGCCAGCAGACCAGGGGGGGGGACCGGCTACGAGCAGTACTTC. Amino acid sequence: CASRPGGGTGYEQYF.

This clonotype was recorded at least ten times. CDR3 loop: CASLSGWENEQFF. The CDR3 DNA is TGTGCCAGCCTTAGCGGGTGGGAAAATGAGCAGTTCTTC. The chain carries TRBV28 and TRBJ2-1; 7 positions match TRBD2. The CDR3 is made up of 13 amino acids. Trimming at V came to 8 bases and at J to 7 bases, leaving 8 bases not matched to a gene. Germline V lookup: CDR1 MDHEN, CDR2 SYDVKM.

This clonotype has ten or more counts. The V call is TRBV12-3 or TRBV12-4, the J call TRBJ2-3, with 13 bases aligning to TRBD2. The V and J ends lost 6 bases and 1 base, in that order; junction bases with no gene match: 10. The length of the CDR3 is 18 residues. CDR3 coding DNA: TGTGCCAGCAGCCCAACTAGCGGGAGGGCTCGCGGCACAGATACGCAGTATTTT. As protein: CASSPTSGRARGTDTQYF.

The chain employs TRBV6-2 or TRBV6-3 and TRBJ1-2; tentatively, D is TRBD1 (5 bases). CDR1 is MNHEY, CDR2 SVGEGT, per germline. This CDR3 has 15 residues. V lost 2 bases and J 4 bases, leaving 14 bases between the germline ends. CDR3 coding DNA: TGTGCCAGCAGTTACAATCAGGGTCTCGGCTATGGCTACACCTTC. It yields the protein CASSYNQGLGYGYTF.

In this sample, this clonotype turned up a few times. The rearrangement uses TRBV12-3 or TRBV12-4 and TRBJ2-4; tentatively, D is TRBD1 or TRBD2 (6 bases each). The CDR3 is 15 amino acids. V was clipped by 6 bases and J by 5 bases, with 17 bases between them. Here the CDR3 reads CASRPDKGGENIQYF. The CDR3 DNA reads TGTGCCAGCAGGCCCGACAAGGGGGGCGAAAACATTCAGTACTTC.

Only a few counts were recorded for this clonotype. One junction end disagrees with the germline gene, perhaps due to a read error. The rearrangement links TRBV18 to TRBJ2-3, with D uncertain. CDR3 size: 13 residues. From germline, CDR1 is KGHSH and CDR2 LQKENI. CDR3 region: CASSPRPTETQYF. The CDR3 nucleotides are TGTGCCAGCTCACCAAGACCCACAGAGACGCAGTATTTT.

The chain links TRBV28 to TRBJ2-7, with D possibly being TRBD2 (5 bases). The CDR3 is 14 amino acids. Between the trimmed V and J ends, which lost 6 bases and 5 bases, there was a span of 17 bases. Germline V gene sequence: CDR1 MDHEN, CDR2 SYDVKM. CDR3 loop: CASSPMLATHEQYF. Written as DNA, the CDR3 is TGTGCCAGCAGCCCCATGCTAGCAACCCACGAGCAGTACTTC.

This clonotype was seen repeatedly, ten times or more. This chain joins TRBV3-1 and TRBJ2-1; either TRBD1 or TRBD2 may supply D (6 bases each). With 4 bases removed from V and 0 bases from J, the gap between germline ends came to 10 bases. Germline assignment: CDR1 LGHDT and CDR2 YNNKEL (reference sequence). The CDR3 runs 15 residues. The CDR3 DNA sequence: TGTGCCAGCAGCCGAGGGGGGAGCTCCTACAATGAGCAGTTCTTC. This codes for CASSRGGSSYNEQFF.

This clonotype has just a few counts. This chain joins TRBV12-3 or TRBV12-4 and TRBJ1-5; no reliable D call. The length of the CDR3 is 12 residues. Trimming pared 6 bases from V and 0 bases from J, leaving 3 bases between. The CDR3 sequence is CASRHSNQPQHF. CDR3 in DNA: TGTGCCAGCAGGCATAGCAATCAGCCCCAGCATTTT.

This clonotype was picked up a small number of times. J is TRBJ2-1 and V is TRBV6-7; D unresolved. TRBV6-7 counts as an open reading frame of uncertain function. The CDR3 contains 16 residues. V was cut by 0 bases and J by 0 bases, with 9 bases left in between. CDR3 nucleotides: TGTGCCAGCAGTTACTCGAAGGAGAGCTCCTACAATGAGCAGTTCTTC. Its protein is CASSYSKESSYNEQFF.

In this sample, this clonotype turned up many times. The chain is built from TRBV20-1 and TRBJ1-2; TRBD1 is a possible D gene (6 bases). There are 11 residues in the CDR3. Trimming removed 6 bases from V and 3 bases from J, with 8 bases in between. CDR1 is DFQATT, CDR2 SNEGSKA, per germline (reference sequence). CDR3 DNA sequence: TGCAGTGCCGGACAGCACTATGGCTACACCTTC. It is translated as CSAGQHYGYTF.

This clonotype was recorded many times. V usage is TRBV20-1 and J usage is TRBJ2-6; D is unclear. The CDR3 is 15 residues long. The V gene lost 5 bases and the J gene lost 2 bases, with 13 bases spanning the gap. Germline CDR1 and CDR2: DFQATT and SNEGSKA (reference sequence). CDR3 nucleotides: TGCAGTGCTCCACTTACTGGAACTGGGGCCAACGTCCTGACTTTC. Amino acids: CSAPLTGTGANVLTF.

Many counts were recorded for this clonotype. The chain has TRBV6-2 or TRBV6-3 and TRBJ2-2; possibly TRBD2 for D (5 bases). The length of the CDR3 is 15 residues. Germline CDR1 reads MNHEY; CDR2 reads SVGEGT. Between the trimmed V and J ends, which lost 4 bases and 7 bases, there was a span of 16 bases. The CDR3 region has the DNA TGTGCCAGCAGTTTGCTTGCCTGGGAGAACGGGGAGCTGTTTTTT. Its protein product is CASSLLAWENGELFF.

The V gene is TRBV20-1, the J gene TRBJ2-1; 11 bases match TRBD2. The V gene end was trimmed by 5 bases and the J gene end by 4 bases; junction bases not matched to a gene: 10. The length of the CDR3 is 16 residues. Germline CDR1 is DFQATT and CDR2 is SNEGSKA (reference sequence). The CDR3, as DNA: TGCAGTGCTCACCCCCCCACTAGCGGGAGATACAATGAGCAGTTCTTC. This sequence encodes CSAHPPTSGRYNEQFF.

This clonotype has at least ten counts. This chain joins TRBV7-3 and TRBJ2-6; unclear D gene. Germline lookup yields CDR1 SGHTA and CDR2 FQGTGA. V was pared by 4 bases and J by 0 bases, with 4 bases between. The CDR3 length is 14 residues. CDR3 region: CASSSGSGANVLTF. CDR3 DNA: TGTGCCAGCAGCTCGGGCTCTGGGGCCAACGTCCTGACTTTC. The variable domain in full, completed from reference TRBV7-3 and TRBJ2-6, reads GAGVSQTPSNKVTEKGKYVELRCDPISGHTALYWYRQSLGQGPEFLIYFQGTGAADDSGLPNDRFFAVRPEGSVSTLKIQRTERGDSAVYLCASSSGSGANVLTFGAGSRLTVL.

The sample holds many counts of this clonotype. This rearrangement joins TRBV10-2 to TRBJ2-7; a weak D match, TRBD2 (6 bases). The CDR3 loop spans 15 amino acids. The V and J ends lost 1 base and 4 bases respectively, with 14 bases between them. Per germline, CDR1 WSHSY and CDR2 SAAADI. The CDR3 DNA follows: TGCGCCAGCAGTGAGTTCCAGCGGGCGTGGTACGAGCAGTACTTC. This encodes CASSEFQRAWYEQYF.

The table lists this clonotype with many counts. The chain carries TRBV27 and TRBJ2-1, with 13 bases that match TRBD2. The CDR3 loop spans 15 amino acids. Germline V gene lookup returns CDR1 MNHEY and CDR2 SMNVEV (reference sequence). V lost 5 bases, J lost 7 bases, and 5 bases stayed unmatched. The DNA for the CDR3 is TGTGCCAGCAGTCGGACTAGCGGGAGATTTAATGAGCAGTTCTTC. Encoded protein: CASSRTSGRFNEQFF.

The chain joins TRBV10-3 to TRBJ2-2, with 7 bases identical to TRBD1. V shed 5 bases and J 6 bases; nucleotides not matched to a gene: 9. The germline V gene has CDR1 ENHRY and CDR2 SYGVKD. CDR3 length equals 15 residues. CDR3 sequence: CAISTDRVPAGELFF. For the CDR3, the DNA is TGTGCCATCAGTACTGACAGGGTCCCCGCCGGGGAGCTGTTTTTT.

This clonotype has a count of ten or more. The V gene is TRBV28, the J gene TRBJ1-2; D ambiguous. Germline V gene sequence: CDR1 MDHEN, CDR2 SYDVKM. The CDR3 consists of 13 residues. With 2 bases removed from V and 6 bases from J, the gap between germline ends came to 10 bases. Written as DNA, the CDR3 is TGTGCCAGCAGTTTAGGGTGGGAAGATGGCTACACCTTC. Its protein product is CASSLGWEDGYTF.

This clonotype has just a few counts. This chain links TRBV7-2 with TRBJ1-2; 9 bases align to TRBD1. CDR1 SGHTA and CDR2 FQGNSA come from the germline V gene. CDR3 length: 15 residues. The V segment lost 5 bases and the J segment 5 bases; nucleotides outside the gene matches: 9. CDR3 bases: TGTGCCAGCAGCCCCATAGGGGGACAGGGATATGGCTACACCTTC. This encodes CASSPIGGQGYGYTF. The full variable domain, in which reference TRBV7-2 and TRBJ1-2 provide the parts outside the CDR3, is GAGVSQSPSNKVTEKGKDVELRCDPISGHTALYWYRQSLGQGLEFLIYFQGNSAPDKSGLPSDRFSAERTGGSVSTLTIQRTQQEDSAVYLCASSPIGGQGYGYTFGSGTRLTVV.

This rearrangement joins TRBV10-3 to TRBJ2-1, with 11 nucleotides matching TRBD2. V was pared by 4 bases and J by 2 bases, with 1 base of the junction left unmatched. CDR3 size: 15 residues. Germline CDR1 is ENHRY and CDR2 is SYGVKD. For the CDR3, the DNA is TGTGCCATCAGTGCGACTAGCGGGGCCTACAATGAGCAGTTCTTC. Its translation: CAISATSGAYNEQFF.

The gene calls are TRBV20-1 and TRBJ2-5, with TRBD1 identical over 7 bases. The CDR3 extends over 13 amino acids. Trimming at V came to 3 bases and at J to 2 bases, leaving 3 bases not matched to a gene. Germline V gene lookup returns CDR1 DFQATT and CDR2 SNEGSKA (reference sequence). The CDR3 here is CSASSGQQETQYF. CDR3 DNA sequence: TGCAGTGCTAGCTCGGGACAGCAAGAGACCCAGTACTTC.

The chain joins TRBV24-1 to TRBJ2-1; 10 positions match TRBD2. The CDR3 runs to 18 residues. Germline CDR1 and CDR2: KGHDR and SFDVKD. V lost 4 bases to trimming and J lost 7 bases; unmatched junction nucleotides: 15. CDR3 loop: CATSDPSGRAVWNNEQFF. CDR3 in DNA: TGTGCCACCAGTGACCCGAGCGGGAGGGCCGTTTGGAATAATGAGCAGTTCTTC.

This clonotype showed up just a few times. V and J are TRBV20-1 and TRBJ2-1; 11 bases line up with TRBD2. This CDR3 has 17 amino acids. V trimming: 2 bases; J trimming: 4 bases; junction bases outside the gene matches: 10. CDR1 DFQATT and CDR2 SNEGSKA come from the germline V gene (reference sequence). The CDR3 DNA follows: TGCAGTGCTAGATCCCGTGGACTAGCGGGCAGATACAATGAGCAGTTCTTC. Its translation is CSARSRGLAGRYNEQFF.

The sample holds a few counts of this clonotype. CDR3 amino acids: CASSALYSVEQYF. DNA for the CDR3: TGTGCCAGCAGCGCCTTATATAGCGTGGAGCAGTACTTC. V usage is TRBV11-3 and J usage is TRBJ2-7, with D maybe TRBD2 (5 bases). V was cut by 5 bases and J by 7 bases, with 15 bases left in between. CDR1 is SGHNT and CDR2 is YENEEA in the germline V gene. The CDR3 spans 13 residues.

In its sample, this clonotype was seen many times. This chain connects TRBV12-3 or TRBV12-4 to TRBJ1-5; 7 bases line up with TRBD1. This CDR3 is built from 15 residues. V shed 7 bases and J 1 base; nucleotides not matched to a gene: 7. The CDR3 bases are TGTGCCAGCACGTATCAGGGGGGGAGCAATCAGCCCCAGCATTTT. This codes for CASTYQGGSNQPQHF.

This clonotype was observed many times. The CDR3 loop reads CASRLRDRVDTQYF. CDR3 coding DNA: TGTGCCAGCAGACTCCGGGACAGGGTGGATACGCAGTATTTT. The gene calls are TRBV3-1 and TRBJ2-3; 9 nucleotides match TRBD1. The ends lost 6 bases at V and 6 bases at J; junction bases unmatched: 7. CDR1 and CDR2 (germline): LGHDT, YNNKEL (reference sequence). The CDR3 has 14 amino acids.

This rearrangement joins TRBV4-1 to TRBJ2-4; D may correspond to TRBD1 or TRBD2 (5 bases each). Per germline, CDR1 MGHRA and CDR2 YSYEKL. Trimming shortened V by 2 bases and J by 3 bases, and 14 bases separated the two germline ends. This CDR3 comprises 16 residues. The CDR3 protein is CASSQLNRDRKNIQYF. The CDR3 coding sequence is TGCGCCAGCAGCCAACTAAACCGGGACCGCAAAAACATTCAGTACTTC.

The sample holds a few counts of this clonotype. V usage is TRBV5-1 and J usage is TRBJ2-1, with D possibly being TRBD2 (6 bases). Germline V gives CDR1 SGHRS, CDR2 YFSETQ. The CDR3 consists of 15 residues. V was trimmed by 3 bases and J by 6 bases, leaving 16 bases between them. CDR3 sequence reads: CASSSNPGVFNEQFF. As DNA, the CDR3 is TGCGCCAGCAGCTCAAACCCGGGGGTGTTCAATGAGCAGTTCTTC.

This clonotype showed up many times. This sequence joins TRBV7-9 and TRBJ2-3, with D tentatively TRBD2 (5 bases). Germline CDR1 is SEHNR and CDR2 is FQNEAQ (reference sequence). Trimming cost V 1 base and J 0 bases, with 8 bases left between them. This CDR3 is 15 amino acids long. This CDR3 reads CASSLGSVSTDTQYF. The CDR3, as DNA: TGTGCCAGCAGCTTAGGTAGCGTGAGCACAGATACGCAGTATTTT.